Shown below are 18 T cell receptor beta chains from a single sample sequenced in a study of cytomegalovirus exposure and HLA in healthy donors. It was with 60 Vbeta and 13 Jbeta primers that the PCR ran. Clones were read by immunoSEQ multiplex PCR, and TCRdb kept only the in-frame ones, dropping some. Among around 130,000 clones, about 80% were seen once, and the ten largest hold around 0.92%. The sequenced sample was PBMCs. These receptors originate from a human donor in good health.

CDR3 sequence: CASSPTGDLTYEQYF. The CDR3 DNA reads TGTGCCAGCAGCCCTACAGGCGATCTTACCTACGAGCAGTACTTC. The chain employs TRBV11-2 and TRBJ2-7; a weak D match, TRBD1 (5 bases). Looked up from germline, CDR1 is SGHAT and CDR2 is FQNNGV. V was pared by 5 bases and J by 2 bases, with 16 bases between. The CDR3 totals 15 residues.

V is TRBV2 and J is TRBJ2-7; D is undetermined. Germline V CDR1 and CDR2: SNHLY, FYNNEI. The CDR3 is 12 amino acids. V lost 4 bases and J 12 bases, leaving 16 bases between the germline ends. This CDR3 reads CASSGLGASWYF. CDR3 nucleotide sequence: TGTGCCAGCAGTGGCCTGGGCGCGAGTTGGTACTTC.

The sample holds a few counts of this clone. The chain is built from TRBV6-5 and TRBJ1-1, with a tentative D call TRBD1 (6 bases). V gave up 2 bases and J gave up 6 bases, with 7 bases separating them. Germline CDR1 MNHEY, CDR2 SVGAGI. This CDR3 comprises 12 residues. CDR3 DNA: TGTGCCAGCAGTTACGGGGGCTCTGAAGCTTTCTTT. Translated: CASSYGGSEAFF.

This clone was observed a single time. The CDR3 spells CASSVALSAGNQETQYF. The CDR3 DNA sequence: TGTGCCAGCAGCGTAGCATTATCGGCCGGGAACCAAGAGACCCAGTACTTC. The chain couples TRBV9 to TRBJ2-5; a possible D gene is TRBD2 (5 bases). The length of the CDR3 is 17 residues. The germline V and J ends were trimmed by 0 bases and 0 bases, with 15 bases remaining between them. CDR1 and CDR2 from the germline V gene are SGDLS and YYNGEE.

V gene TRBV7-9 combines with J gene TRBJ1-3, with D possibly being TRBD1 (6 bases). The CDR3 has 13 amino acids. V gave up 5 bases and J gave up 5 bases, with 10 bases separating them. Germline CDR1 and CDR2: SEHNR and FQNEAQ (reference sequence). Written as DNA, the CDR3 is TGTGCCAGCAGCCCCGGGGGGCGAAACACCATATATTTT. The encoded protein is CASSPGGRNTIYF.

The CDR3 DNA sequence: TGTGCCAGCAGCTCACTTGGGACAGGGATAATTTCACCCCTCCACTTT. This translates into CASSSLGTGIISPLHF. The chain joins TRBV7-2 to TRBJ1-6; 9 bases agree with TRBD1. Losses at the gene ends were 4 bases for V and 9 bases for J; bases not matched to a gene: 10. Germline V gene data show CDR1 as SGHTA and CDR2 as FQGNSA. The CDR3 is made up of 16 amino acids.

The V gene is TRBV15, the J gene TRBJ2-1; TRBD2 matches 10 bases. Looked up from germline, CDR1 is LNHNV and CDR2 is YYDKDF (reference sequence). The CDR3 contains 16 residues. V dropped 5 bases and J dropped 9; count of bases not matched to a gene: 13. The CDR3 loop is CATSRGLLAGIPEQFF. CDR3 sequence (DNA): TGTGCCACCAGCCGAGGGTTACTAGCGGGAATACCTGAGCAGTTCTTC.

This clone was observed a handful of times. V and J are TRBV11-1 and TRBJ1-5; maybe TRBD1 (5 bases). V was trimmed by 2 bases and J by 3 bases, leaving 8 bases between them. CDR1 is SGHAT and CDR2 is FQDESV in the germline V gene (reference sequence). The CDR3 sequence is 14 residues long. The CDR3 nucleotides are TGTGCCAGCAGCTTATCAGGGAACAATCAGCCCCAGCATTTT. Translating it yields CASSLSGNNQPQHF.

This chain joins TRBV7-3 and TRBJ2-1, with 9 bases that match TRBD2. V was clipped by 1 base and J by 7 bases; unmatched bases: 8. The CDR3 has 16 amino acids. CDR1 is SGHTA and CDR2 is FQGTGA in the germline V gene. The chain's CDR3 is CASSLRRAGGPNEQFF. The CDR3 DNA reads TGTGCCAGCAGCTTAAGACGGGCGGGGGGGCCGAATGAGCAGTTCTTC.

The CDR3 DNA sequence: TGTGCCAGCAGCTTACGGGGACTCCAAGAGACCCAGTACTTC. It yields the protein CASSLRGLQETQYF. This chain uses TRBV7-9 with TRBJ2-5, with D possibly being TRBD2 (6 bases). The V gene lost 2 bases and the J gene lost 1 base, with 8 bases spanning the gap. Germline V gene lookup returns CDR1 SEHNR and CDR2 FQNEAQ (reference sequence). This CDR3 is built from 14 residues.

This chain joins TRBV4-1 and TRBJ2-1; the match to TRBD2 covers 8 bases. Germline-derived CDR1 and CDR2 are MGHRA and YSYEKL. J gave up 2 bases and V 1 base, and 10 bases lay outside the gene matches. The CDR3 consists of 18 residues. The CDR3: CASSQGLIAGTPYNEQFF. DNA of the CDR3: TGCGCCAGCAGCCAAGGGTTGATAGCGGGGACCCCCTACAATGAGCAGTTCTTC.

The chain carries TRBV27 and TRBJ1-1; D not resolved. Trimming pared 3 bases from V and 1 base from J, leaving 9 bases between. Germline CDR1 reads MNHEY; CDR2 reads SMNVEV (reference sequence). The CDR3 spans 14 residues. This CDR3 reads CASSFLQKNTEAFF. Written as DNA, the CDR3 is TGTGCCAGCAGTTTCTTACAGAAGAACACTGAAGCTTTCTTT.

The chain joins TRBV7-7 to TRBJ2-2; D may be TRBD2 (5 bases). The CDR3 length is 13 residues. Deletions cut 5 bases from V and 5 bases from J, with 9 bases between. Germline lookup yields CDR1 SSHAT and CDR2 FNYEAQ (reference sequence). Written as DNA, the CDR3 is TGTGCCAGCAGCCCCGGCGGGACCGGGGAGCTGTTTTTT. It yields the protein CASSPGGTGELFF.

The chain recombines TRBV6-1 with TRBJ1-5, with 12 nucleotides matching TRBD1. Germline CDR1 MNHNS, CDR2 SASEGT. With 4 bases clipped from V and 4 bases from J, the junction kept 11 bases outside the gene matches. The CDR3 is 18 residues long. CDR3 sequence reads: CASSAGTGGSKENQPQHF. Written as DNA, the CDR3 is TGTGCCAGCAGTGCCGGGACAGGGGGCTCAAAGGAGAATCAGCCCCAGCATTTT.

The chain couples TRBV29-1 to TRBJ2-1; 11 bases line up with TRBD2. After removal of 5 bases from V and 6 bases from J, the junction contained 18 bases not matched to a gene. The CDR3 contains 18 residues. Germline V gene data show CDR1 as SQVTM and CDR2 as ANQGSEA. The DNA of the CDR3 is TGCAGCGTTAAAAGCAGGGGGGGACCGGGACTAGCGGCCAATGAGCAGTTCTTC. Amino acid sequence: CSVKSRGGPGLAANEQFF.

The chain joins TRBV5-1 to TRBJ2-7; unclear D gene. Germline CDR1 is SGHRS and CDR2 is YFSETQ. Trimming took off 5 bases at V and 0 bases at J, with 6 bases between the two ends. The CDR3 has 12 residues. For the CDR3, the DNA is TGCGCCAGCAGGGCCAGCTCCTACGAGCAGTACTTC. Amino acids: CASRASSYEQYF.

The chain is built from TRBV2 and TRBJ1-1; 7 bases line up with TRBD1. Germline V gives CDR1 SNHLY, CDR2 FYNNEI. This CDR3 has 12 amino acids. Trimming took 6 bases from V and 8 from J; bases not matched to a gene: 6. CDR3 in amino acids: CASRGDRAEAFF. CDR3 in DNA: TGTGCCAGCAGGGGAGACAGGGCGGAAGCTTTCTTT.

This chain connects TRBV4-1 to TRBJ1-2; tentatively, D is TRBD1 (6 bases). With 0 bases removed from V and 7 bases from J, the gap between germline ends came to 18 bases. This CDR3 comprises 16 residues. In germline, CDR1 is MGHRA, CDR2 YSYEKL. For the CDR3, the DNA is TGCGCCAGCAGCCAAGATCGGGTCGGGGGGGCGCGTGGCTACACCTTC. Translated: CASSQDRVGGARGYTF.